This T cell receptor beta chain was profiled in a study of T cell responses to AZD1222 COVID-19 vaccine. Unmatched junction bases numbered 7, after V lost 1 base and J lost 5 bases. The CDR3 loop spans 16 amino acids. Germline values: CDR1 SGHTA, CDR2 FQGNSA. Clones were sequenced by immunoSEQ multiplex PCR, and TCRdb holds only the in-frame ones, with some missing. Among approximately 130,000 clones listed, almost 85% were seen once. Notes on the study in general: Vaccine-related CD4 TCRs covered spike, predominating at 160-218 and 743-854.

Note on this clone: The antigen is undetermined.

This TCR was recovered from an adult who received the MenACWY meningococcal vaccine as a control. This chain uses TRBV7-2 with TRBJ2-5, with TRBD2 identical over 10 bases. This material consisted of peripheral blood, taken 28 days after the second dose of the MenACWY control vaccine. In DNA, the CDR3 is TGTGCCAGCAGCTTAGACGGTAGCGGGAGGATGGAGACCCAGTACTTC. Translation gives CASSLDGSGRMETQYF.